This TCR beta chain was identified in a study of PD-L1 blockade in urothelial cancer (TCRdb year 2017). About the full investigation: All patients started therapy at some point between 2014 and 2016 and received atezolizumab 1,200 mg intravenously every 3 weeks. In the same patients who had TCR sequencing, pretreatment tumors also underwent whole exome sequencing and RNA sequencing. Blood samples were analyzed at two time points: 3 weeks after treatment start (second dose) and 6 weeks after treatment start. Durable clinical benefit was defined as progression-free survival longer than 6 months, and TCR features were also tested against progression-free and overall survival. Twenty-five of 29 patients were identified as males with urothelial cancer of bladder origin, and a prior smoking history was reported by 18 of 29 patients. Blood samples gave median yields of approximately 130,000 T cells and 82,636 unique TCRs, along with a median clonality of around 0.08. Durable clinical benefit was achieved by nine patients and was not achieved by 20 patients. Patients had an ECOG performance status of 0 or 1 and had received between 0 and 3 prior chemotherapy regimens. TCR sequencing covered pretreatment tumor samples and matched, serially collected peripheral blood taken before and after atezolizumab treatment. Pretreatment blood TCR-seq was available for about 30 patients, at least one posttreatment blood collection was obtained for some 25 patients, and tumor TCR-seq was available for some 25 patients. The study was an exploratory multi-omic analysis of somatic, immune and clinical correlates of response to PD-L1 blockade with atezolizumab in urothelial cancer. What the authors observed across the whole study: Because of the small sample size (n ≈ 31) and the many exploratory analyses performed, the results are intended to be regarded as hypothesis-generating. At 3 weeks after the start of treatment, tumor-associated TCR clones in peripheral blood had expanded more in patients with durable benefit (n ≈ 22, p = 0.022). A pretreatment peripheral blood TCR clonality below the median was linked to improved progression-free and overall survival.

About this clone: What antigen it recognizes has not been identified. Per-nucleotide qualities are absent, and no much larger clonotype sits a single base away.

Synthetic TCR analog templates were spiked into each PCR so that absolute template abundance could be estimated from read counts. TCRbeta CDR3 regions were amplified from genomic DNA with bias-controlled V and J gene primers using the immunoSEQ assay. Rearranged TCRbeta segments were sequenced at approximately 20X coverage. As for the original processing: Sequencing errors were corrected by clustering, and CDR3s were annotated against IMGT so that V, D and J genes could be assigned. Downstream analyses used only productive TCRbeta rearrangements and left out out-of-frame or stop-codon sequences. Clonality was computed as one minus Shannon entropy normalized by the log of the number of unique productive sequences. Fisher's exact test with Benjamini-Hochberg correction, at a threshold of adjusted p below 0.01, was used to find clones that differed between time points or between blood and tumor. TCRdb stores this immuneACCESS table with in-frame sequences only. Part of the clones is absent; in the studies checked, under half of the shortfall reflects unresolved V genes, and no reason is known for the rest. Clonal size and the V and J genes are those of that table, whereas D and trimming came from the DNA. The table for this sample lists 65,000 to 85,000 clones; under 95% of them were counted only once. Roughly 0.8% of the sample is taken by the ten largest.

Including the terminal cysteine and phenylalanine, the CDR3 comprises 13 residues. The retained sequence is limited to the CDR3, 39 bases, with the frame set at the first base. The junction carries 5 bases between V and J, which are trimmed by 2 bases and 1 base respectively. From the germline V gene, CDR1 is SGHTA and CDR2 is FQGTGA. This sample's time point label indicates: peripheral blood 6 weeks after treatment start. A total of 29 patients with locally advanced or metastatic urothelial carcinoma, treated at Memorial Sloan Kettering on a trial protocol, made up the cohort. Peripheral blood mononuclear cells were collected pretreatment and during treatment, with between 1 and 8 total time points per patient. The Qiagen DNeasy Blood extraction kit was used to purify genomic DNA from total PBMCs and from tumor samples. Collected pretreatment and during treatment, PBMCs were isolated and stored as previously described.

The clonotype was recovered from a woman of 80 years or more with urothelial cancer. The sample here was PBMCs, taken around atezolizumab (anti-PD-L1) treatment. This chain is built from TRBV7-3 and TRBJ1-2; confidence is insufficient to name the D gene. The DNA sequence is TGTGCCAGCAGCTTATGGAGTAACTATGGCTACACCTTC. Translated, it reads CASSLWSNYGYTF.